This T cell receptor beta chain came from a study of blood T cell repertoires in COVID-19. The wider study: The United States, Italy and Spain supplied acute and convalescent COVID-19 samples. T cells, B-cell-depleted T cells, or PBMCs supplied cDNA or gDNA.

V was clipped by 6 bases and J by 6 bases, with 18 bases between them. CDR3 length: 15 residues. Germline CDR1 MDHEN, CDR2 SYDVKM. The data were produced by immunoSEQ multiplex PCR, yet TCRdb's version contains in-frame clones alone and is incomplete. This sample has around 100,000 clones, with under 85% found just once. The source is a human donor in a cohort sampled during active COVID-19. The chain links TRBV28 to TRBJ2-1, with D maybe TRBD2 (5 bases). The sample comprised peripheral blood. CDR3 DNA: TGTGCCAGCAGCCTCAGCACAATGAGGGCCAATGAGCAGTTCTTC. It codes for CASSLSTMRANEQFF.